These T cell receptor beta chains were read from a single sample in a study of PD-L1 blockade in urothelial cancer. Using immunoSEQ multiplex PCR, the repertoire was profiled, and TCRdb retains in-frame clones only, with some absent. The table includes more than 45,000 clones, roughly 86% detected once. The sample here was PBMCs, taken around atezolizumab (anti-PD-L1) treatment. These receptor sequences come from a man in his fifties or sixties with urothelial cancer. Each CDR3 is given with its conserved first and last residue. A D gene is named only where the DNA matches it firmly.

TRBV19	TRBJ2-2	.	TGTGCCAGTAGTATCCGAGGTACTATTAACACCGGGGAGCTGTTTTTT	CASSIRGTINTGELFF
TRBV5-1	TRBJ2-3	TRBD1	TGCGCCAGCCGGCTCACAGGGGGCGCGAGCACAGATACGCAGTATTTT	CASRLTGGASTDTQYF
TRBV27	TRBJ2-4	.	TGTGCCAGCAGTAGGGGTGACCGAGCCAAAAACATTCAGTACTTC	CASSRGDRAKNIQYF
TRBV30	TRBJ1-6	.	TGTGCCTGGGCAGTTAATAATTCACCCCTCCACTTT	CAWAVNNSPLHF
TRBV6-5	TRBJ1-1	TRBD1	TGTGCCAGCAGTTACGGTACGGGACAGGTAAACACTGAAGCTTTCTTT	CASSYGTGQVNTEAFF
TRBV4-3	TRBJ2-5	.	TGCGCCAGCAGCCAAAGCTGGACTTTCCAAGAGACCCAGTACTTC	CASSQSWTFQETQYF
TRBV7-9	TRBJ2-7	.	TGTGCCAGCAGCTTAGGCAATATAGCCTACGAGCAGTACTTC	CASSLGNIAYEQYF
TRBV7-9	TRBJ2-1	TRBD1	TGTGCCAGCAGCTCAATCCGACCACAGGGGGTGAGAGGTTACAATGAGCAGTTCTTC	CASSSIRPQGVRGYNEQFF
TRBV27	TRBJ2-1	.	TGTGCCAGCAGTTTACAGGGAAGCTCCTACAATGAGCAGTTCTTC	CASSLQGSSYNEQFF
TRBV6-5	TRBJ2-1	TRBD2	TGTGCCAGCAGTTACGAGGGAGGGAAGCAGTTCTTC	CASSYEGGKQFF